The 2 T cell receptor beta chains reported below all come from one sample, sequenced in a study of blood T cell repertoires in COVID-19. The table came from immunoSEQ multiplex PCR; TCRdb's copy has only in-frame clones and leaves some out. The sample records about 360,000 clones, around 84% being singletons. The sequencing sample was made of peripheral blood. These receptors came from a human donor in a cohort sampled during active COVID-19.

CDR3 bases: TGTGCCAGTAGTATTACAGCGGGGGGCACCGGGGAGCTGTTTTTT. Its translation is CASSITAGGTGELFF. This rearrangement joins TRBV19 to TRBJ2-2; 9 bases are shared with TRBD2. The ends lost 3 bases at V and 4 bases at J; junction bases unmatched: 3. This CDR3 spans 15 amino acids. In germline, CDR1 is LNHDA, CDR2 SQIVND (reference sequence).

The chain links TRBV28 to TRBJ2-1; the match to TRBD2 covers 10 bases. V lost 5 bases and J lost 0; bases outside the gene matches: 4. Looked up from germline, CDR1 is MDHEN and CDR2 is SYDVKM. The CDR3 is made up of 16 amino acids. CDR3 in amino acids: CASSPSGRVSYNEQFF. CDR3 DNA: TGTGCCAGCAGTCCCAGCGGGAGGGTCTCCTACAATGAGCAGTTCTTC.